The entry that follows covers one T cell receptor (beta chain) sequence. These data come from a study of response to subunit inactivated influenza vaccine. In germline, CDR1 is KGHSH, CDR2 LQKENI. The CDR3 spans 11 residues. Trimming took 3 bases from V and 12 from J; bases not matched to a gene: 2. TCRdb analysed the RT-PCR reads with MiXCR anew, one entry per CDR3 protein. This repertoire shows 530,000 or so distinct CDR3 sequences, 11% to 15% found once; its top ten account for roughly 10%. The TCR sequence derives from a man between 50 and 59 years old who received an inactivated influenza vaccine. Sample: PBMCs from blood, taken approximately 13 days after vaccination. J is TRBJ2-1 and V is TRBV18, with 7 bases aligning to TRBD1. This CDR3 is CASSPDRSQFF. CDR3 DNA: TGTGCCAGCTCACCGGACAGGTCGCAGTTCTTC.